One and the same sample provided the 5 T cell receptor beta chains below, sequenced in a study of cytomegalovirus exposure and HLA in healthy donors. With 60 Vbeta and 13 Jbeta primers, the PCR was carried out. Clones were sequenced by immunoSEQ multiplex PCR, and TCRdb holds only the in-frame ones, with some missing. The table lists tens of thousands of clones, about four fifths of them singletons. Sequenced material: PBMCs. The receptors derive from a man aged 60 to 75 in good health and CMV-seronegative.

The chain combines TRBV15 with TRBJ1-5, with D tentatively TRBD1 (5 bases). The V end was cut by 5 bases, the J end by 5 bases, with 16 bases between. The CDR3 spans 15 residues. CDR1 and CDR2 (germline): LNHNV, YYDKDF (reference sequence). The DNA for the CDR3 is TGTGCCACCAGCGGAGGGGCAAGGCGAGATCAGCCCCAGCATTTT. Translated: CATSGGARRDQPQHF.

The sample holds one count of this clone. The chain is built from TRBV30 and TRBJ1-5; tentative D call: TRBD1 (5 bases). CDR1 is GTSNPN and CDR2 is SVGIG in the germline V gene (reference sequence). Trimming pared 1 base from V and 10 bases from J, leaving 17 bases between. This CDR3 has 14 residues. CDR3 DNA: TGTGCCTGGAGTGGTGGGGCGTCTCTAGGACCCCAGCATTTT. The encoded protein is CAWSGGASLGPQHF.

The rearrangement links TRBV10-3 to TRBJ1-2; TRBD1 agrees at 12 bases. The germline CDR1 and CDR2 sequences are ENHRY and SYGVKD. The CDR3 sequence is 15 residues long. The V and J ends lost 3 bases and 7 bases, in that order; junction bases with no gene match: 6. DNA for the CDR3: TGTGCCATCAGTGACCCGGGACAGGGGGCAAGTGGCTACACCTTC. It codes for CAISDPGQGASGYTF.

V gene TRBV10-3 combines with J gene TRBJ2-7; no definite D call. V gave up 3 bases and J gave up 3 bases, with 12 bases separating them. Germline V CDR1 and CDR2: ENHRY, SYGVKD. The CDR3 sequence is 14 residues long. The CDR3 sequence: CAISDRPRVYEQYF. The CDR3 nucleotides are TGTGCCATCAGTGACAGGCCCCGCGTCTACGAGCAGTACTTC.

This clone was picked up a small number of times. This chain connects TRBV7-9 to TRBJ1-1; 9 bases fit TRBD1. The length of the CDR3 is 15 residues. V dropped 5 bases and J dropped 3; count of bases not matched to a gene: 7. CDR1 and CDR2 (germline): SEHNR, FQNEAQ (reference sequence). As DNA, the CDR3 is TGTGCCAGCAGCCTACTGGGACAGGGTGACACTGAAGCTTTCTTT. Encoded protein: CASSLLGQGDTEAFF. Based on the CDR3 plus reference TRBV7-9 and TRBJ1-1, the full variable domain is DTGVSQNPRHKITKRGQNVTFRCDPISEHNRLYWYRQTLGQGPEFLTYFQNEAQLEKSRLLSDRFSAERPKGSFSTLEIQRTEQGDSAMYLCASSLLGQGDTEAFFGQGTRLTVV.